This TCR beta chain emerged from a study of T cell responses to AZD1222 COVID-19 vaccine listed by TCRdb under 2021. The study in broad terms: TCR sequencing was performed for 230 to 250 trial participants, of whom about 200 were given two doses of AZD1222 and around 25 were given two doses of MenACWY control vaccine. Trial participants were enrolled by age into 18-55, 56-69 and 70-plus year subgroups, with around 140, 26 and 57 TCR-sequenced participants respectively.

A remark on this clone: It lacks a known antigen. Base qualities are not at hand, and no much larger clone is one base apart.

The CDR3 regions of human TCRbeta chains were subjected to immunosequencing. For the original study's pipeline: TCRs in the repertoires were matched against a reference library of SARS-CoV-2-specific TCRs that had been generated with the MIRA antigen-specificity platform. Breadth was defined as the fraction of unique TCRs that were SARS-CoV-2-associated, and depth was defined as the fraction of total T cells that were SARS-CoV-2-associated. Using the MIRA data, each spike-specific TCR was assigned both to the spike region to which the TCR was reactive and to a CD4 or CD8 class. Log10-transformed breadth and depth values were compared by one-way ANOVA with Sidak's multiple comparisons tests. TCRdb limited this immuneACCESS table to in-frame rearrangements with V and J called. A share of clones is missing; checked studies link under half to unresolved V genes, and the rest is unexplained. D and trimming were read from the DNA, whereas the V and J calls and clone size are those reported in that table. Across this sample there are over 150,000 clones, with roughly 92% seen only once. The top ten constitute about 1.5% of the sample.

Including the terminal cysteine and phenylalanine, the CDR3 comprises 16 residues. Solely the CDR3 DNA is kept, with 48 bases framed from the first base. CDR1 and CDR2, per the germline V gene, are MNHEY and SVGEGT. Here V drops 0 bases and J drops 0 bases, and the junction holds 4 bases not matched to any gene. In light of the paper, this sample's time point label describes: about 28 days (+/-7) after the second vaccine dose. AZD1222 recipients with second doses at about 4 weeks or about 12 weeks were pooled, because spike-specific TCR depth and breadth did not differ between schedules. Vaccinee samples came from UK trials COV001 and COV002, including a single-blind randomized controlled phase 2/3 trial of AZD1222 (ChAdOx1 nCoV-19) in healthy adults. For TCRbeta chain sequencing, PBMC samples were collected from trial participants at day 0 and at day 28 after the second dose. Study-wide findings and limitations: After two AZD1222 doses, spike-specific TCR breadth and depth were significantly higher than at day 0 and than in MenACWY recipients. The 56-69-year group was small, and its depth increase did not reach significance, likely because of low power. No day 14 peak-response samples were available, so repertoires were characterized only after the peak T cell response. Reportedly, almost half of the unique spike-specific TCRs recognized epitopes lying outside the regions that are mutated in the B.1.351 and B.1.1.7 variants. Participants were mostly white British and included more females than males, and it was suggested by the authors that clonal diversity may have been underestimated. Conclusions about previously exposed vaccinees were limited because only 6 or 7 AZD1222 recipients were SARS-CoV-2 seropositive at baseline. CD4 TCRs associated with the vaccine covered the entire spike protein, and the dominant responses were in regions 160-218 and 743-854.

The sequence derives from an adult who received the AZD1222 COVID-19 vaccine. The chain was built from TRBV6-2 or TRBV6-3 and TRBJ2-5; 7 middle bases align to TRBD2. This sample comprised peripheral blood, obtained 28 days after the second AZD1222 dose. This receptor carries the CDR3 CASSYSGAGYQETQYF. The bases read TGTGCCAGCAGTTACTCGGGAGCGGGGTACCAAGAGACCCAGTACTTC.